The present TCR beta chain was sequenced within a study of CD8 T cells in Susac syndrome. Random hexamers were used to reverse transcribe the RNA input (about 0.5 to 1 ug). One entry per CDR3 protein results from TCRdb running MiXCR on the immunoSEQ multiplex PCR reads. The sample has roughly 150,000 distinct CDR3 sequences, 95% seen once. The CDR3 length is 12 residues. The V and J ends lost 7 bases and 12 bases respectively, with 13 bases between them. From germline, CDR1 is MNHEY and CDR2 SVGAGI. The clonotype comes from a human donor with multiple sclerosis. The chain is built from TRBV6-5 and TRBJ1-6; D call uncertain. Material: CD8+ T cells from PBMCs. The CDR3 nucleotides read TGTGCCAGCACCTCTCCCGCGGGACCCCTCCACTTT. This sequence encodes CASTSPAGPLHF.